This T cell receptor beta chain comes out of a study of blood T cell repertoires in COVID-19. Across the whole study: The United States, Italy and Spain provided the acute and convalescent COVID-19 samples. In each case, the material was cDNA or gDNA derived from T cells, B-cell-depleted T cells, or PBMCs.

Looked up from germline, CDR1 is SGHAT and CDR2 is FQNNGV. The CDR3 totals 16 residues. The V gene lost 3 bases and the J gene lost 1 base, with 15 bases spanning the gap. Authors' data handling: From reference gene primer amplification, estimates of nucleated cell counts were derived. TCRdb keeps only in-frame clones here, not all; method: immunoSEQ multiplex PCR. The D gene and trimming were derived from the DNA, and the V and J assignments and clone size from that table. The table lists 150,000 to 160,000 clones, approximately 80% of them singletons. The material sequenced was peripheral blood. This receptor was taken from an older woman with acute or convalescent COVID-19. The chain recombines TRBV11-2 with TRBJ2-5, with D perhaps TRBD2 (5 bases). The CDR3 DNA reads TGTGCCAGCAGCTTTGACTACTCCACGCCCCAAGAGACCCAGTACTTC. It encodes CASSFDYSTPQETQYF. The whole variable domain, filled in from reference TRBV11-2 and TRBJ2-5, reads EAGVAQSPRYKIIEKRQSVAFWCNPISGHATLYWYQQILGQGPKLLIQFQNNGVVDDSQLPKDRFSAERLKGVDSTLKIQPAKLEDSAVYLCASSFDYSTPQETQYFGPGTRLLVL.